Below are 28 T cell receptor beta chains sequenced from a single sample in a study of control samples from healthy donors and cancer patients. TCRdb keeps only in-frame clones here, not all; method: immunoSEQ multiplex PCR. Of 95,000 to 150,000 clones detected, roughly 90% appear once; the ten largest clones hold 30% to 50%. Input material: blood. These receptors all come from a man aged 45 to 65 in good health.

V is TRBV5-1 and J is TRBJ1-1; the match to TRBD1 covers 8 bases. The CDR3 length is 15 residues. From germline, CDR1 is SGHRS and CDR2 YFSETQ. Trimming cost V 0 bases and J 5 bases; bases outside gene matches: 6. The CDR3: CASSLGQGWYTEAFF. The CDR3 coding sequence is TGCGCCAGCAGCTTGGGACAGGGGTGGTATACTGAAGCTTTCTTT.

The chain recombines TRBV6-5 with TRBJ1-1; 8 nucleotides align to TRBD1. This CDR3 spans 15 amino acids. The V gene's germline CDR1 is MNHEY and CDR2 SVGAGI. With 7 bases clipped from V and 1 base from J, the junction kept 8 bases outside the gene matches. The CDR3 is CASIHTGTGNTEAFF. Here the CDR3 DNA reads TGTGCCAGCATCCATACCGGGACAGGGAACACTGAAGCTTTCTTT.

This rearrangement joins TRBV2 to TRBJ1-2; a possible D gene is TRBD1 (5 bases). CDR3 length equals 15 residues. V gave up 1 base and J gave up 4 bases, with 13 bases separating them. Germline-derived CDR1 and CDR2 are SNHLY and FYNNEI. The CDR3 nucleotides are TGTGCCAGCAGTGAAGAGGCAGGGAGTTTCTATGGCTACACCTTC. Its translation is CASSEEAGSFYGYTF.

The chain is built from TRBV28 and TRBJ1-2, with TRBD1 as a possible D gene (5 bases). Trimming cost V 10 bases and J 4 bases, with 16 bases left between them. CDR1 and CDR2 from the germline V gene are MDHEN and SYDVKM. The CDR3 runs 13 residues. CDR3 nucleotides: TGTGCCACCGGCGGGGGGTATGCCTATGGCTACACCTTC. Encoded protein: CATGGGYAYGYTF.

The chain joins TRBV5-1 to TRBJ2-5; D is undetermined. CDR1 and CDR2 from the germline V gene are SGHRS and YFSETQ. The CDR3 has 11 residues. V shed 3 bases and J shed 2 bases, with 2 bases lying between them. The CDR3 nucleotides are TGCGCCAGCAGCTGGCAAGAGACCCAGTACTTC. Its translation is CASSWQETQYF.

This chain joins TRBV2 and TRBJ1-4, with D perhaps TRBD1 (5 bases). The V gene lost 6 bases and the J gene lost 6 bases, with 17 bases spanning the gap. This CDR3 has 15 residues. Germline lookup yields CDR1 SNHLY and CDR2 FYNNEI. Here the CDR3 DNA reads TGTGCCAGCAGGGATGGGAAGAGGGGTGATGAAAAACTGTTTTTT. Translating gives CASRDGKRGDEKLFF.

CDR3 DNA sequence: TGTGCCAGCAGTGAAATGGGGGGCCAGAACACTGAAGCTTTCTTT. Encoded protein: CASSEMGGQNTEAFF. V is TRBV2 and J is TRBJ1-1; maybe TRBD1 (6 bases). The CDR3 has 15 residues. The V and J ends lost 2 bases and 1 base respectively, with 11 bases between them. Germline values: CDR1 SNHLY, CDR2 FYNNEI.

Here the CDR3 reads CASSSSGGNRYEQYF. As DNA, the CDR3 is TGTGCCAGCAGCTCGTCGGGGGGGAATCGCTACGAGCAGTACTTC. The chain is built from TRBV7-2 and TRBJ2-7, with 8 positions matching TRBD2. J gave up 3 bases and V 4 bases, and 8 bases lay outside the gene matches. Germline V gene sequence: CDR1 SGHTA, CDR2 FQGNSA. The CDR3 sequence is 15 residues long.

CDR3 region: CASSSMSASNYGYTF. CDR3 DNA: TGTGCCAGCAGCTCCATGTCGGCTTCTAACTATGGCTACACCTTC. This chain connects TRBV7-8 to TRBJ1-2, with D uncertain. Trimming shortened V by 4 bases and J by 0 bases, and 12 bases separated the two germline ends. The CDR3 sequence is 15 residues long. CDR1 and CDR2 from the germline V gene are SGHVS and FQNEAQ.

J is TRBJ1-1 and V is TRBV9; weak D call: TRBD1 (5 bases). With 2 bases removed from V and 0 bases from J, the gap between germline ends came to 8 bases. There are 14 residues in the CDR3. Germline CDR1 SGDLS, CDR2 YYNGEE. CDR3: CASSVMGVNTEAFF. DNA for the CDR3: TGTGCCAGCAGCGTCATGGGGGTGAACACTGAAGCTTTCTTT.

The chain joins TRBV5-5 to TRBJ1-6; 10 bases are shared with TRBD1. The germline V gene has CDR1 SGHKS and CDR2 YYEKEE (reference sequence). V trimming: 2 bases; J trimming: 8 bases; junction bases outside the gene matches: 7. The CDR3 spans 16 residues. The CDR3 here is CASSFRTGGSDSPLHF. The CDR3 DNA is TGTGCCAGCAGCTTTAGGACAGGGGGTAGCGATTCACCCCTCCACTTT.

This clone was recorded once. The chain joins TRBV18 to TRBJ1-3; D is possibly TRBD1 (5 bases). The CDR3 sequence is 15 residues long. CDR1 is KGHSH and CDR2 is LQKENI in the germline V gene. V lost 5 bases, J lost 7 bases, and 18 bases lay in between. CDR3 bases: TGTGCCAGCTCAACCCTTCAAGGACACTGGAACACCATATATTTT. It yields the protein CASSTLQGHWNTIYF.

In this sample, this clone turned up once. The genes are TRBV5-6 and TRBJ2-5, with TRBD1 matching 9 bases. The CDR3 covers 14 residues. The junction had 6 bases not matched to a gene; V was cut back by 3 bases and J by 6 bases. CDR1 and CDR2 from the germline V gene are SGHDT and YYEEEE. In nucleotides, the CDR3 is TGTGCCAGCAGCTCGACAGGGGGAAAACAGACCCAGTACTTC. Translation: CASSSTGGKQTQYF.

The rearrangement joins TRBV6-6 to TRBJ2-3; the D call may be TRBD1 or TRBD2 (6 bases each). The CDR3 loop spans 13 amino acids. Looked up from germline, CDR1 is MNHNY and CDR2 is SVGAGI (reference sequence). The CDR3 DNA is TGTGGGGCGGGGACCGGGGGCCCAGATACGCAGTATTTT. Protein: CGAGTGGPDTQYF.

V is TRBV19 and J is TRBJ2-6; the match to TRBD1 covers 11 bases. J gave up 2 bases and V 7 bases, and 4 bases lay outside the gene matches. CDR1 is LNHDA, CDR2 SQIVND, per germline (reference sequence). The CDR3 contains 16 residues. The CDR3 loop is CASTGTGGPGANVLTF. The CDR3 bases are TGTGCCAGTACCGGGACAGGGGGACCTGGGGCCAACGTCCTGACTTTC.

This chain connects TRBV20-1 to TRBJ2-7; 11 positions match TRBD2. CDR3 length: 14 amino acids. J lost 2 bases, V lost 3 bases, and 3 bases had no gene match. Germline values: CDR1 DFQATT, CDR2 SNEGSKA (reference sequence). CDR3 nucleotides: TGCAGTGCTAGTACGACTAGCGGGACCTACGAGCAGTACTTC. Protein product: CSASTTSGTYEQYF.

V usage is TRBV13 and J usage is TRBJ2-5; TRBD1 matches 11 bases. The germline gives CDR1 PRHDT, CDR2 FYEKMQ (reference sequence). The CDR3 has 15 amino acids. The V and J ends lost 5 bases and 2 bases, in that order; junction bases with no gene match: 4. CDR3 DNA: TGTGCCAGCAGCACCCGGGACAGGGGGCAAGAGACCCAGTACTTC. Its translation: CASSTRDRGQETQYF. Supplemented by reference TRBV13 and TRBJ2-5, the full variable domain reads AAGVIQSPRHLIKEKRETATLKCYPIPRHDTVYWYQQGPGQDPQFLISFYEKMQSDKGSIPDRFSAQQFSDYHSELNMSSLELGDSALYFCASSTRDRGQETQYFGPGTRLLVL.

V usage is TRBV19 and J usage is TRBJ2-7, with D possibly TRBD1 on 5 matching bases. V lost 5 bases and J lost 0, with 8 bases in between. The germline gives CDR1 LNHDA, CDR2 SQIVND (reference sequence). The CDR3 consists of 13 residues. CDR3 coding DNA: TGTGCCAGTAGTCCACAGGCCTCCTACGAGCAGTACTTC. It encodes CASSPQASYEQYF.

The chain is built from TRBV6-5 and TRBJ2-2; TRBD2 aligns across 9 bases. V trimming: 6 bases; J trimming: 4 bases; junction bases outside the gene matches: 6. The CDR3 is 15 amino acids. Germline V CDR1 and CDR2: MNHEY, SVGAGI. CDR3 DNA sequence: TGTGCCAGCAGGGGTAGCGGGGGCGGCACCGGGGAGCTGTTTTTT. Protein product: CASRGSGGGTGELFF.

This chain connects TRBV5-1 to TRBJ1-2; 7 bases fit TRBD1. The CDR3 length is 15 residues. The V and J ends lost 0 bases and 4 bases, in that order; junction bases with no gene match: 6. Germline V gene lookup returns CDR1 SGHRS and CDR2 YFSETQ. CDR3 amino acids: CASSLDGQAFYGYTF. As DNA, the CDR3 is TGCGCCAGCAGCTTGGATGGACAGGCGTTCTATGGCTACACCTTC.

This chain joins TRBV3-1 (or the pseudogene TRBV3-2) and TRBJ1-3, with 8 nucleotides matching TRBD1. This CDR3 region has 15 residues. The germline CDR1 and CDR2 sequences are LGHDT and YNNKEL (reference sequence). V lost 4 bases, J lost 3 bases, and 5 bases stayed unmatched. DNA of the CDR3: TGTGCCAGCAGCCGCCAGGGGGCGGGTGGAAACACCATATATTTT. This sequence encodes CASSRQGAGGNTIYF.

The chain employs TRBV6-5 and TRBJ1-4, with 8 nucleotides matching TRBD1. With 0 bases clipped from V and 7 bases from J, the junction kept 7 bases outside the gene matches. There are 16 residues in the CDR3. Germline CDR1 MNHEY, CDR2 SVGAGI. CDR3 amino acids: CASSYSAGQGREKLFF. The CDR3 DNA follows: TGTGCCAGCAGTTACTCCGCCGGACAGGGACGTGAAAAACTGTTTTTT.

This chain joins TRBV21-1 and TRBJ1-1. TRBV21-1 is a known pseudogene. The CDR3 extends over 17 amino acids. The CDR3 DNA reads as TGTGCCAGCAGTCCGGGCTCCCTTAGGGAGGCGGACACTGAAGCTTTCTTT. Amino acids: CASSPGSLREADTEAFF.

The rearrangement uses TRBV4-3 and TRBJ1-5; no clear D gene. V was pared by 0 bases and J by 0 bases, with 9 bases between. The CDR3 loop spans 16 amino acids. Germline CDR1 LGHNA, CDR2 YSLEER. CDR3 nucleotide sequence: TGCGCCAGCAGCCAAGATTACTTCTATAGCAATCAGCCCCAGCATTTT. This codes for CASSQDYFYSNQPQHF.

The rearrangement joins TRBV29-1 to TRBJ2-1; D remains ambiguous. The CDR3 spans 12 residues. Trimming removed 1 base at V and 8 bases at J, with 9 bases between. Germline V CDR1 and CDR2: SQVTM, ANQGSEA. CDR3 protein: CSVEGGRDEQFF. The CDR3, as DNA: TGCAGCGTTGAAGGAGGACGGGATGAGCAGTTCTTC.

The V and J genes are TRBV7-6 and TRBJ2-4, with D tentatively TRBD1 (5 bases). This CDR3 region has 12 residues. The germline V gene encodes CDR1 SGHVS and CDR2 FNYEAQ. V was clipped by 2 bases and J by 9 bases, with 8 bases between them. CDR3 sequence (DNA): TGTGCCAGCAGCTTAACAGGAAGCATTCAGTACTTC. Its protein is CASSLTGSIQYF.

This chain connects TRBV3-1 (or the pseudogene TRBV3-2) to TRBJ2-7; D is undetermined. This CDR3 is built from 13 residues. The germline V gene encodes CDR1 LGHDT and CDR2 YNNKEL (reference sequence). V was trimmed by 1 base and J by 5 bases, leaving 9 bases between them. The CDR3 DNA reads TGTGCCAGCAGCCAAGTAAGGTGGCACGAGCAGTACTTC. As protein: CASSQVRWHEQYF.

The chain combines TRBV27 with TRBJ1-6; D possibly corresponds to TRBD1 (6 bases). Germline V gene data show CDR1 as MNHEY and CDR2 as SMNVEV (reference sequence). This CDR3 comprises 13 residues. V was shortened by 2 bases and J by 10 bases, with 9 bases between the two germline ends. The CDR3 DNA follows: TGTGCCAGCAGTTTACAGGGGAAGTCACCCCTCCACTTT. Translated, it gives CASSLQGKSPLHF.